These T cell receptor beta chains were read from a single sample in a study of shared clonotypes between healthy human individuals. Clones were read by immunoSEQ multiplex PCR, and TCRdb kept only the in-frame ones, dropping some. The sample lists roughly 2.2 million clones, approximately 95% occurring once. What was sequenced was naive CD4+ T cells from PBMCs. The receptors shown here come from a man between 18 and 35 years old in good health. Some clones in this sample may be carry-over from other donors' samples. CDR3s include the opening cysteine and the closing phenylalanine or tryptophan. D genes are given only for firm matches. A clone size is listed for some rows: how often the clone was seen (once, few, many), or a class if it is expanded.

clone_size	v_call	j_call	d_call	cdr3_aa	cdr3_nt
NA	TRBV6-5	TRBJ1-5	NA	CASSPYSNQPQHF	TGTGCCAGCAGTCCCTATAGCAATCAGCCCCAGCATTTT
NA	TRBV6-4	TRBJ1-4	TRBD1	CASSDRQGEKLFF	TGTGCCAGCAGTGATAGACAGGGGGAAAAACTGTTTTTT
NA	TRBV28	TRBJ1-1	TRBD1	CASSPPDRAVNTEAFF	TGTGCCAGCAGTCCGCCGGACAGGGCGGTGAACACTGAAGCTTTCTTT
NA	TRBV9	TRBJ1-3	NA	CASSPRTPGNTIYF	TGTGCCAGCAGCCCACGTACGCCTGGAAACACCATATATTTT
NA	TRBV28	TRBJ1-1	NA	CASRIQGEAFF	TGTGCCAGCAGGATCCAGGGTGAAGCTTTCTTT
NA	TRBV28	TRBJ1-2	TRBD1	CASSPWRDRGVYGYTF	TGTGCCAGCAGTCCTTGGCGGGACAGGGGCGTCTATGGCTACACCTTC
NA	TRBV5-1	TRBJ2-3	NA	CASSSRTGGVTQYF	TGCGCCAGCAGCTCCAGGACCGGTGGGGTTACGCAGTATTTT
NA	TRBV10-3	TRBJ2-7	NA	CAISELPDYEQYF	TGTGCCATCAGTGAACTCCCAGACTACGAGCAGTACTTC
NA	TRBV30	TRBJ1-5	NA	CAWSVTLGQPQHF	TGTGCCTGGAGTGTTACCTTGGGTCAGCCCCAGCATTTT
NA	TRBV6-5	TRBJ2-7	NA	CASRHPFGYEQYF	TGTGCCAGCAGACATCCCTTTGGCTACGAGCAGTACTTC
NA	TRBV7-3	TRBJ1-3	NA	CASSYTSGNTIYF	TGTGCCAGCAGCTACACCTCTGGAAACACCATATATTTT
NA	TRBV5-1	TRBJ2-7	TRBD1	CASSAKAGTVTYEQYF	TGCGCCAGCAGCGCGAAGGCCGGGACAGTAACCTACGAGCAGTACTTC
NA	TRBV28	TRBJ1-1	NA	CASSLFADFEAFF	TGTGCCAGCAGTTTATTCGCGGACTTCGAAGCTTTCTTT
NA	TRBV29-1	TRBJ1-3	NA	CSVEGLSGNTIYF	TGCAGCGTTGAAGGGCTTTCTGGAAACACCATATATTTT
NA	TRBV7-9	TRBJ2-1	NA	CASSLGQRRDEQFF	TGTGCCAGCAGCTTAGGACAGCGACGGGATGAGCAGTTCTTC
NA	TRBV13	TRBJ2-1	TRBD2	CASSPLAGGRGGNEQFF	TGTGCCAGCAGCCCACTAGCGGGAGGGCGTGGGGGTAATGAGCAGTTCTTC
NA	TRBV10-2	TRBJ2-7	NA	CASSPRDYEQYF	TGCGCCAGCTCCCCCAGGGATTACGAGCAGTACTTC
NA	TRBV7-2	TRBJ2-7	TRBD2	CASSLSTSHSYEQYF	TGTGCCAGCAGCTTATCGACTAGCCATTCCTACGAGCAGTACTTC
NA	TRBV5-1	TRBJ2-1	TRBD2	CASSLSSGHYNEQFF	TGCGCCAGCAGCTTGTCTAGCGGGCACTACAATGAGCAGTTCTTC
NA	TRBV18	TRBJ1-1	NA	CASSPRSDGTGNTEAFF	TGTGCCAGCTCACCGCGATCGGACGGGACGGGGAACACTGAAGCTTTCTTT
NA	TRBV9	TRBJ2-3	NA	CASSSRTGTDTQYF	TGTGCCAGCAGCTCCCGGACAGGCACAGATACGCAGTATTTT
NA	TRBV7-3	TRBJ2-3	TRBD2	CASSFTSGSTDTQYF	TGTGCCAGCAGCTTCACTAGCGGGTCCACAGATACGCAGTATTTT
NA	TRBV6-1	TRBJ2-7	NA	CASSEAVRGSYEQYF	TGTGCCAGCAGTGAAGCGGTCCGGGGGTCCTACGAGCAGTACTTC
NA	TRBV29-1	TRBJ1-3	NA	CSVTRQTSGNTIYF	TGCAGCGTCACCCGACAGACCTCTGGAAACACCATATATTTT
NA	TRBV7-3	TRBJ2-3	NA	CASSLERGTDTQYF	TGTGCCAGCAGCCTTGAGCGGGGCACAGATACGCAGTATTTT
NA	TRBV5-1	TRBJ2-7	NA	CASRQPGAPYEQYF	TGCGCCAGCAGACAGCCGGGGGCCCCCTACGAGCAGTACTTC
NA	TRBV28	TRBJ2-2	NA	CASGQGGRTNTGELFF	TGTGCCAGCGGCCAGGGTGGGCGAACGAACACCGGGGAGCTGTTTTTT
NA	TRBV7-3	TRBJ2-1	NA	CASSVTSIGEQFF	TGTGCCAGCAGCGTCACTAGCATAGGTGAGCAGTTCTTC
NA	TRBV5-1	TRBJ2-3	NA	CASSLEQVTDTQYF	TGCGCCAGCAGCTTGGAACAGGTAACAGATACGCAGTATTTT
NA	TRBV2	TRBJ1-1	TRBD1	CASSVGDRGNSFF	TGTGCCAGCAGTGTAGGGGACAGAGGTAACTCTTTCTTT
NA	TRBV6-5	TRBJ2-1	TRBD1	CASSRQGREQFF	TGTGCCAGCAGTAGACAGGGGCGTGAGCAGTTCTTC
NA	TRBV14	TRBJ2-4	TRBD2	CASSPTRGTRANIQYF	TGTGCCAGCAGCCCGACAAGGGGGACTAGAGCAAACATTCAGTACTTC
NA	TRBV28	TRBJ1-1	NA	CASRGRQGSGDTEAFF	TGTGCCAGCAGAGGGCGTCAGGGGAGTGGGGACACTGAAGCTTTCTTT
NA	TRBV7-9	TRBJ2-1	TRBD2	CASSSRSGLAGNNEQFF	TGTGCCAGCAGCTCCAGGAGTGGGCTAGCGGGGAACAATGAGCAGTTCTTC
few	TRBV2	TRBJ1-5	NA	CASTSIASNQPQHF	TGTGCCAGCACGAGCATAGCAAGCAATCAGCCCCAGCATTTT
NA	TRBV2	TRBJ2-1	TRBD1	CASSVDREVGEQFF	TGTGCCAGCAGTGTGGACAGGGAAGTTGGTGAGCAGTTCTTC
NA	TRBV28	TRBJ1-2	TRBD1	CASSLPGGDGYTF	TGTGCCAGCAGTTTACCAGGGGGCGATGGCTACACCTTC
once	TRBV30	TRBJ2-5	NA	CAWSGSSRDQETQYF	TGTGCCTGGAGTGGCTCTAGTAGGGACCAAGAGACCCAGTACTTC
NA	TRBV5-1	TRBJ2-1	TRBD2	CASTTSGNSYNEQFF	TGCGCCAGCACAACTAGCGGCAACTCCTACAATGAGCAGTTCTTC
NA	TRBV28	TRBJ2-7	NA	CASSQVKGTYEQYF	TGTGCCAGCAGTCAGGTAAAGGGTACCTACGAGCAGTACTTC
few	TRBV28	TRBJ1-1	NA	CASRRGDTEAFF	TGTGCCAGCAGGAGAGGGGACACTGAAGCTTTCTTT
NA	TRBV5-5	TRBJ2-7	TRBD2	CASSLGLAGSYYEQYF	TGTGCCAGCAGCTTAGGACTAGCGGGATCCTACTACGAGCAGTACTTC
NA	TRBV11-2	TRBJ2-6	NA	CASSLRHRSGANVLTF	TGTGCCAGCAGCCTCCGCCATCGCTCTGGGGCCAACGTCCTGACTTTC
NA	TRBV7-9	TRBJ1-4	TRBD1	CASKVSQGAYEKLFF	TGTGCCAGCAAGGTATCGCAGGGGGCTTACGAAAAACTGTTTTTT
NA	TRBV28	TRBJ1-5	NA	CASSPGDGPQHF	TGTGCCAGCAGCCCAGGGGATGGTCCCCAGCATTTT
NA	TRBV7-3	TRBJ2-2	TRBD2	CASSLGLAGSANTGELFF	TGTGCCAGCAGCTTAGGACTAGCGGGATCTGCGAACACCGGGGAGCTGTTTTTT
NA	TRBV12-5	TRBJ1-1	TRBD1	CASGWGDRGYTEAFF	TGTGCTAGTGGTTGGGGGGACAGGGGCTACACTGAAGCTTTCTTT
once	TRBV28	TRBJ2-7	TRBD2	CASSPQLAGAYEQYF	TGTGCCAGCAGCCCGCAACTAGCGGGGGCCTACGAGCAGTACTTC
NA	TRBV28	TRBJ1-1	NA	CASSLFRGVTEAFF	TGTGCCAGCAGTTTATTCCGCGGGGTAACTGAAGCTTTCTTT
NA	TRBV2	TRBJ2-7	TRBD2	CASRTGLAAYEQYF	TGTGCCAGCAGGACGGGACTAGCGGCCTACGAGCAGTACTTC